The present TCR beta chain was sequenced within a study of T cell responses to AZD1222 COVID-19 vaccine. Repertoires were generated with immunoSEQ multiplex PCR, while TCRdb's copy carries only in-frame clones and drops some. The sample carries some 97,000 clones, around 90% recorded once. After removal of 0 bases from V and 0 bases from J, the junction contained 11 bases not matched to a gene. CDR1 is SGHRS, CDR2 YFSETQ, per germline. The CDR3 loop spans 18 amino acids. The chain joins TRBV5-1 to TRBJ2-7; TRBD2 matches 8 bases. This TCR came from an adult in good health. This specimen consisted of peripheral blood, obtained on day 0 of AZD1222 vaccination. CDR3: CASSLVGSGIGSSYEQYF. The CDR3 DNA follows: TGCGCCAGCAGCTTGGTCGGTAGCGGGATCGGAAGCTCCTACGAGCAGTACTTC.